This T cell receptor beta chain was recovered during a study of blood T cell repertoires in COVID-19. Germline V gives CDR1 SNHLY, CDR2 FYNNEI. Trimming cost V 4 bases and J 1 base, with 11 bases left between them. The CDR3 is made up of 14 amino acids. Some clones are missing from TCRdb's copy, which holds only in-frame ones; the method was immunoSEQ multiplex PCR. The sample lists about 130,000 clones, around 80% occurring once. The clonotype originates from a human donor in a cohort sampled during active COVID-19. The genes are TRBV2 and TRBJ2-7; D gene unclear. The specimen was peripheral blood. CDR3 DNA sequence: TGTGCCAGCAGTGGACTGGAGAGTTCCTACGAGCAGTACTTC. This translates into CASSGLESSYEQYF. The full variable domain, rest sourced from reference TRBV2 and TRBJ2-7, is EPEVTQTPSHQVTQMGQEVILRCVPISNHLYFYWYRQILGQKVEFLVSFYNNEISEKSEIFDDQFSVERPDGSNFTLKIRSTKLEDSAMYFCASSGLESSYEQYFGPGTRLTVT.